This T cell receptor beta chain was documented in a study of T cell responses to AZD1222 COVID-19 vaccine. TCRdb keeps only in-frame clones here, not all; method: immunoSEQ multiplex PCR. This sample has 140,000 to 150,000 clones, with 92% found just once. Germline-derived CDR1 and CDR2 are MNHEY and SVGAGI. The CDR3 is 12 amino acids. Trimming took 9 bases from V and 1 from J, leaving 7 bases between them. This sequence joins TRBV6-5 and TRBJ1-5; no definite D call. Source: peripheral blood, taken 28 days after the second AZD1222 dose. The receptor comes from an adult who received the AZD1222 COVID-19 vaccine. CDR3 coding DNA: TGTGCCAGTCGGGAGAGCAATCAGCCCCAGCATTTT. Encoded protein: CASRESNQPQHF.